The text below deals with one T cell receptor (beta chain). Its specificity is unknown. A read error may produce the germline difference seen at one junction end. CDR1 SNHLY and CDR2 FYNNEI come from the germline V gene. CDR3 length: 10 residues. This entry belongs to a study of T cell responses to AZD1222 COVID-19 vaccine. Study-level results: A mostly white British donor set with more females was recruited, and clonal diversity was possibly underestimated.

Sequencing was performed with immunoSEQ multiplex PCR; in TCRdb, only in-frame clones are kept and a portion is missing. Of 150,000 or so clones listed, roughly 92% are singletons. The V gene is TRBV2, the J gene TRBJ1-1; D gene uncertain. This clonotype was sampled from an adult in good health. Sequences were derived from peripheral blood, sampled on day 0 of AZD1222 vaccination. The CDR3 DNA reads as TGTGCCAGCAGTTACACAGAAGCTTTCTTT. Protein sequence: CASSYTEAFF.